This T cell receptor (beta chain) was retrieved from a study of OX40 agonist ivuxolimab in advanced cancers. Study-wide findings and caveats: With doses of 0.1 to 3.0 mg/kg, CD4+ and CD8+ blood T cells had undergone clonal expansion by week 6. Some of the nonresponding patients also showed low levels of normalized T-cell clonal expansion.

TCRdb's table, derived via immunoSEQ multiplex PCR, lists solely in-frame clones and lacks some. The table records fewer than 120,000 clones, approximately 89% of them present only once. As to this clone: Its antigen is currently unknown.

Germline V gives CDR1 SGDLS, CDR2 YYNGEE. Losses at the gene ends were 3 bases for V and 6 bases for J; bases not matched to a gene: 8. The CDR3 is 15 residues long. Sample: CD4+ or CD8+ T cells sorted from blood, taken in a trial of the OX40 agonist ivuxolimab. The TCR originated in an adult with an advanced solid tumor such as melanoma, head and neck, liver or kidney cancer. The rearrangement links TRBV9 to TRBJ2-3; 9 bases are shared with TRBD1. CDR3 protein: CASSARGDRDDTQYF. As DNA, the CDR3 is TGTGCCAGCAGCGCGAGGGGGGACAGGGACGATACGCAGTATTTT.